The 23 T cell receptor beta chains presented below share a single source sample, sequenced in a study of blood T cell repertoires in COVID-19. The protocol was immunoSEQ multiplex PCR, while the TCRdb copy is restricted to in-frame clones and leaves out a portion. The data show about 200,000 clones, 65% to 90% seen once. Material for sequencing was PBMCs or T cells enriched from blood (not recorded which). The origin of the receptors is a man in his forties or fifties who had recovered from COVID-19.

The CDR3 nucleotides read TGTGCCAGCAGCTCGGCAGGGGGCCTGGATGAAAAACTGTTTTTT. Protein sequence: CASSSAGGLDEKLFF. The chain couples TRBV7-9 to TRBJ1-4; 8 nucleotides match TRBD1. This CDR3 is built from 15 residues. V lost 4 bases, J lost 6 bases, and 7 bases stayed unmatched. Per germline, CDR1 SEHNR and CDR2 FQNEAQ (reference sequence).

The rearrangement joins TRBV21-1 to TRBJ1-6. TRBV21-1 is reported as a pseudogene. This CDR3 is built from 17 residues. CDR3 sequence: CASNQRAGSSYNSPLHF. DNA of the CDR3: TGTGCCAGCAACCAACGAGCGGGCAGCTCCTATAATTCACCCCTCCACTTT.

The chain joins TRBV7-3 to TRBJ1-5; D gene uncertain. V dropped 0 bases and J dropped 13 bases, with 13 bases sitting between them. Germline values: CDR1 SGHTA, CDR2 FQGTGA. CDR3 length: 13 amino acids. The CDR3 bases are TGTGCCAGCAGCTTAACCTCGGGTGGAGAACAGCATTTT. Translation: CASSLTSGGEQHF.

The chain has TRBV9 and TRBJ1-3, with D unresolved. Germline lookup yields CDR1 SGDLS and CDR2 YYNGEE. V was cut by 1 base and J by 0 bases, with 14 bases left in between. The CDR3 has 17 residues. The DNA of the CDR3 is TGTGCCAGCAGCGTACCCCTGTTACTTTGCTCTGGAAACACCATATATTTT. It encodes CASSVPLLLCSGNTIYF.

This chain uses TRBV19 with TRBJ1-1, with 7 bases aligning to TRBD1. CDR1 LNHDA and CDR2 SQIVND come from the germline V gene (reference sequence). This CDR3 has 16 amino acids. Losses at the gene ends were 4 bases for V and 11 bases for J; bases not matched to a gene: 19. Written as DNA, the CDR3 is TGTGCCAGTAGTAGGCCGGACAGGATTTCATATATGTGTGCTTTCTTT. As protein: CASSRPDRISYMCAFF.

The chain carries TRBV10-3 and TRBJ2-1, with 13 bases matching TRBD2. Germline CDR1 is ENHRY and CDR2 is SYGVKD. CDR3 length equals 17 residues. V was clipped by 6 bases and J by 1 base; unmatched bases: 6. DNA for the CDR3: TGTGCCATCAGGGCGACTAGCGGGAGGAAGTCCTACAATGAGCAGTTCTTC. Protein product: CAIRATSGRKSYNEQFF.

The chain combines TRBV7-9 with TRBJ1-3, with 8 bases that match TRBD1. Germline V gives CDR1 SEHNR, CDR2 FQNEAQ (reference sequence). CDR3 length: 16 amino acids. Unmatched junction bases numbered 6, after V lost 3 bases and J lost 2 bases. CDR3 residues: CASSLIPRGPGNTIYF. The CDR3 bases are TGTGCCAGCAGCTTGATCCCCAGGGGGCCTGGAAACACCATATATTTT.

The gene calls are TRBV19 and TRBJ2-1, with 10 bases identical to TRBD2. Germline V gene lookup returns CDR1 LNHDA and CDR2 SQIVND (reference sequence). The J segment lost 12 bases and the V segment lost 5 bases, leaving 4 bases of the junction unmatched. The CDR3 contains 12 residues. The CDR3 reads CASSPLAGAQFF. The CDR3 region has the DNA TGTGCCAGTAGTCCTCTAGCGGGAGCGCAGTTCTTC.

The chain links TRBV27 to TRBJ2-1; D may be TRBD1 (5 bases). Trimming cost V 5 bases and J 7 bases, with 15 bases left between them. The CDR3 has 14 amino acids. The germline gives CDR1 MNHEY, CDR2 SMNVEV (reference sequence). CDR3 bases: TGTGCCAGCAGTCTTAATCCCCCAGGGAATGAGCAGTTCTTC. This encodes CASSLNPPGNEQFF.

The chain has TRBV30 and TRBJ2-2; TRBD1 is a possible D gene (6 bases). Between the trimmed V and J ends, which lost 2 bases and 0 bases, there was a span of 10 bases. This CDR3 is built from 15 residues. The germline CDR1 and CDR2 sequences are GTSNPN and SVGIG (reference sequence). The CDR3 DNA reads as TGTGCCTGGAGTCGGGACACCTCGAACACCGGGGAGCTGTTTTTT. Protein: CAWSRDTSNTGELFF.

The chain combines TRBV25-1 with TRBJ2-7, with a tentative D call TRBD2 (6 bases). CDR3 length equals 14 residues. Trimming left V 6 bases short and J 4 bases short, with 16 bases between. Germline V lookup: CDR1 MGHDK, CDR2 SYGVNS. DNA for the CDR3: TGTGCCAGCAGAGACGCGGGGCCCATATACGAGCAGTACTTC. This encodes CASRDAGPIYEQYF.

The chain has TRBV6-5 and TRBJ1-1, with TRBD1 as a possible D gene (6 bases). CDR1 and CDR2 (germline): MNHEY, SVGAGI. V was pared by 11 bases and J by 0 bases, with 16 bases between. CDR3 size: 14 residues. The CDR3 nucleotides read TGTGCCCTTAACAGGGTTGATCTGAACACTGAAGCTTTCTTT. The encoded protein is CALNRVDLNTEAFF.

The V call is TRBV19, the J call TRBJ1-1; D gene uncertain. V shed 3 bases and J shed 7 bases, with 15 bases lying between them. Germline V gene data show CDR1 as LNHDA and CDR2 as SQIVND (reference sequence). The CDR3 covers 14 residues. CDR3 region: CASSILPGRHEAFF. CDR3 coding DNA: TGTGCCAGTAGTATTTTACCGGGGAGGCATGAAGCTTTCTTT.

J is TRBJ2-1 and V is TRBV6-2 or TRBV6-3; 8 bases fit TRBD2. The CDR3 has 14 amino acids. The V and J ends lost 2 bases and 16 bases, in that order; junction bases with no gene match: 13. Germline CDR1 reads MNHEY; CDR2 reads SVGEGT. CDR3 residues: CASSYPQGTSRRFF. CDR3 coding DNA: TGTGCCAGCAGTTACCCTCAAGGGACTAGTAGACGATTCTTC.

The chain couples TRBV19 to TRBJ2-1, with D tentatively TRBD2 (6 bases). The CDR3 has 14 residues. Trimming pared 6 bases from V and 1 base from J, leaving 10 bases between. Per the germline V gene, CDR1 is LNHDA and CDR2 is SQIVND (reference sequence). The CDR3 bases are TGTGCCAGTAGCGTCCTAGCGTCCTACAATGAGCAGTTCTTC. It is translated as CASSVLASYNEQFF.

The chain links TRBV5-1 to TRBJ1-2, with 7 bases that match TRBD1. The CDR3 is 16 residues long. The junction had 9 bases not matched to a gene; V was cut back by 0 bases and J by 4 bases. Germline values: CDR1 SGHRS, CDR2 YFSETQ. The chain's CDR3 is CASSLAQTGAPYGYTF. The CDR3 bases are TGCGCCAGCAGCTTGGCCCAAACAGGGGCGCCCTATGGCTACACCTTC.

This rearrangement joins TRBV5-1 to TRBJ2-3; D remains unclear. This CDR3 spans 13 amino acids. The ends were cut back, 0 bases at V and 4 bases at J, with 6 bases in the middle. Germline CDR1 reads SGHRS; CDR2 reads YFSETQ. The CDR3: CASSLGGPDTQYF. In nucleotides, the CDR3 is TGCGCCAGCAGCTTGGGTGGCCCAGATACGCAGTATTTT.

This chain links TRBV7-2 with TRBJ2-5, with D possibly TRBD2 on 6 matching bases. Germline-derived CDR1 and CDR2 are SGHTA and FQGNSA. This CDR3 has 16 residues. Trimming removed 3 bases at V and 5 bases at J, with 19 bases between. The CDR3 nucleotides are TGTGCCAGCAGCTTCTCACTTTTGGGGGGTCGGGAGACCCAGTACTTC. It yields the protein CASSFSLLGGRETQYF.

This clone occurred once. The V call is TRBV4-2, the J call TRBJ2-1; 7 bases line up with TRBD2. Looked up from germline, CDR1 is LGHNA and CDR2 is YNFKEQ. CDR3 length equals 14 residues. Trimming cost V 0 bases and J 7 bases; bases outside gene matches: 3. CDR3 protein: CASSQDRLANEQFF. The CDR3 DNA is TGTGCCAGCAGCCAAGATAGACTAGCAAATGAGCAGTTCTTC.

The chain links TRBV5-1 to TRBJ2-1; 7 bases line up with TRBD2. Losses at the gene ends were 5 bases for V and 3 bases for J; bases not matched to a gene: 20. Per the germline V gene, CDR1 is SGHRS and CDR2 is YFSETQ. This CDR3 is 19 amino acids long. The CDR3 reads CASSLMAGARAGSYNEQFF. The DNA for the CDR3 is TGCGCCAGCAGTTTGATGGCGGGAGCTAGGGCAGGGAGCTACAATGAGCAGTTCTTC.

The rearrangement links TRBV27 to TRBJ2-2; TRBD2 aligns across 16 bases. Germline values: CDR1 MNHEY, CDR2 SMNVEV (reference sequence). This CDR3 is built from 18 residues. Losses at the gene ends were 3 bases for V and 7 bases for J; bases not matched to a gene: 8. CDR3 DNA sequence: TGTGCCAGCAGTTTTTCGGGACTAGCGGGAGGGCCAGGCGGGGAGCTGTTTTTT. This encodes CASSFSGLAGGPGGELFF.

The CDR3, as DNA: TGTGCCAGCAGTTATCCTCGGGACAGGGCCATTAATGGCTACACCTTC. This codes for CASSYPRDRAINGYTF. The chain recombines TRBV6-2 or TRBV6-3 with TRBJ1-2; 9 bases map to TRBD1. J was trimmed by 6 bases and V by 3 bases; bases with no gene match: 11. Germline assignment: CDR1 MNHEY and CDR2 SVGEGT. The CDR3 length is 16 residues.

The rearrangement joins TRBV12-3 or TRBV12-4 to TRBJ2-7, with D tentatively TRBD2 (6 bases). The CDR3 has 13 residues. Trimming pared 1 base from V and 3 bases from J, leaving 7 bases between. The CDR3 coding sequence is TGTGCCAGCAGTTTAGGACTAGGCTACGAGCAGTACGTC. This encodes CASSLGLGYEQYV.